The 4 T cell receptor beta chains below come from one sample, sequenced in a study of response to subunit inactivated influenza vaccine. TCRdb reanalysed the RT-PCR reads using MiXCR and keeps one entry per CDR3 protein. Of roughly 630,000 distinct CDR3 sequences in the sample, 12% to 15% were seen once. Specimen: PBMCs from blood, collected approximately 15 days before vaccination. These receptors were obtained from a man in his fifties or sixties who received an inactivated influenza vaccine.

This clonotype showed up just a few times. This sequence joins TRBV20-1 and TRBJ1-5, with TRBD1 as a possible D gene (5 bases). CDR3 length: 14 residues. The germline gives CDR1 DFQATT, CDR2 SNEGSKA (reference sequence). With 6 bases removed from V and 1 base from J, the gap between germline ends came to 13 bases. DNA of the CDR3: TGCAGTGCGATTCCGGGACCAAGCAATCAGCCCCAGCATTTT. Protein product: CSAIPGPSNQPQHF.

In this sample, this clonotype turned up a few times. The V call is TRBV28, the J call TRBJ2-7; no definite D call. This CDR3 comprises 14 residues. The V end lost 7 bases, the J end lost 2 bases, and 15 bases lay between the germline ends. Germline assignment: CDR1 MDHEN and CDR2 SYDVKM. CDR3 coding DNA: TGTGCCAGCACCGGCAGTCGATTTGCCTACGAGCAGTACTTC. Its translation: CASTGSRFAYEQYF.

V is TRBV4-1 and J is TRBJ2-3, with D perhaps TRBD1 (6 bases). V lost 3 bases, J lost 0 bases, and 13 bases lay in between. Germline lookup yields CDR1 MGHRA and CDR2 YSYEKL. This CDR3 region has 16 residues. The CDR3 region has the DNA TGCGCCAGCAGCCAGGGCCCGACAGGCAGCACAGATACGCAGTATTTT. Its translation: CASSQGPTGSTDTQYF.

This clonotype was counted a few times. This sequence joins TRBV12-3 or TRBV12-4 and TRBJ2-7; 8 bases align to TRBD1. Trimming took 3 bases from V and 4 from J; bases not matched to a gene: 8. The length of the CDR3 is 15 residues. CDR3 residues: CASSFGQGAVYEQYF. Written as DNA, the CDR3 is TGTGCCAGCAGTTTCGGACAGGGCGCGGTATACGAGCAGTACTTC.